One sample yielded the 18 T cell receptor beta chains listed below, sequenced in a study of siplizumab effects on memory and regulatory T cells. Method: immunoSEQ multiplex PCR; TCRdb's copy keeps in-frame clones and lacks some. There are roughly 120,000 clones in the sample; about 90% occur only once, and about 0.7% lies in the top ten. The sample was Tregs sorted from blood. These receptors were collected from a human donor in good health.

The V call is TRBV5-1, the J call TRBJ2-2; D might be TRBD1 (6 bases). V lost 0 bases, J lost 3 bases, and 12 bases lay in between. The V gene's germline CDR1 is SGHRS and CDR2 YFSETQ. The CDR3 has 16 residues. The CDR3 coding sequence is TGCGCCAGCAGCTTGGGGTCAACAGGGCACACCGGGGAGCTGTTTTTT. It is translated as CASSLGSTGHTGELFF. The whole variable domain, filled in from reference TRBV5-1 and TRBJ2-2, reads KAGVTQTPRYLIKTRGQQVTLSCSPISGHRSVSWYQQTPGQGLQFLFEYFSETQRNKGNFPGRFSGRQFSNSRSEMNVSTLELGDSALYLCASSLGSTGHTGELFFGEGSRLTVL.

A note on this clone: A junction boundary mismatches the germline segment, possibly from a read error. This chain links TRBV19 with TRBJ2-7, with D perhaps being TRBD1 or TRBD2 (8 bases each). Germline CDR1 is LNHDA and CDR2 is SQIVND (reference sequence). The CDR3 extends over 15 amino acids. The CDR3 spells CASSIAGQASYEQYF. CDR3 DNA: TGTGCCAGTAGCATAGCGGGACAGGCCTCCTACGAGCAGTACTTC.

This clone came up many times. V gene TRBV2 combines with J gene TRBJ1-2; no firm D call. The V gene's germline CDR1 is SNHLY and CDR2 FYNNEI. Trimming cost V 5 bases and J 0 bases, with 4 bases left between them. This CDR3 region has 12 residues. As DNA, the CDR3 is TGTGCCAGCAGTCAAACTAACTATGGCTACACCTTC. It codes for CASSQTNYGYTF.

The chain links TRBV5-1 to TRBJ2-3; no firm D call. The CDR3 is made up of 13 amino acids. Germline CDR1 SGHRS, CDR2 YFSETQ. V was pared by 3 bases and J by 2 bases, with 7 bases between. The CDR3 DNA follows: TGCGCCAGCAGCTCAAGCCTCACAGATACGCAGTATTTT. It yields the protein CASSSSLTDTQYF.

This chain's CDR3 is CASSFYPVRGDEQFF. For the CDR3, the DNA is TGTGCCAGCAGTTTTTACCCAGTTAGGGGCGATGAGCAGTTCTTC. This chain connects TRBV27 to TRBJ2-1; D might be TRBD1 (5 bases). There are 15 residues in the CDR3. Per germline, CDR1 MNHEY and CDR2 SMNVEV (reference sequence). V lost 3 bases and J 8 bases, leaving 17 bases between the germline ends.

This chain joins TRBV6-6 and TRBJ2-5; D perhaps matches TRBD1 (6 bases). The CDR3 runs 13 residues. Germline CDR1 is MNHNY and CDR2 is SVGAGI (reference sequence). The germline V and J ends were trimmed by 1 base and 5 bases, with 8 bases remaining between them. The CDR3, as DNA: TGTGCCAGCAGTTACTTAGGGGGTGAGACCCAGTACTTC. Its protein is CASSYLGGETQYF.

This clone was counted between two and nine times. V gene TRBV20-1 combines with J gene TRBJ2-7; 7 bases align to TRBD1. In germline, CDR1 is DFQATT, CDR2 SNEGSKA (reference sequence). The CDR3 consists of 11 residues. The J segment lost 3 bases and the V segment lost 6 bases, leaving 2 bases of the junction unmatched. The CDR3 spells CSAGTVYEQYF. CDR3 DNA: TGCAGTGCCGGGACAGTCTACGAGCAGTACTTC.

J is TRBJ1-2 and V is TRBV2; the D gene is possibly TRBD1 (5 bases). CDR3 length: 16 amino acids. Germline assignment: CDR1 SNHLY and CDR2 FYNNEI. Trimming left V 0 bases short and J 0 bases short, with 11 bases between. This chain's CDR3 is CASSEALQVANYGYTF. In nucleotides, the CDR3 is TGTGCCAGCAGTGAAGCCCTACAGGTAGCTAACTATGGCTACACCTTC. Full variable domain (missing parts from reference TRBV2 and TRBJ1-2): EPEVTQTPSHQVTQMGQEVILRCVPISNHLYFYWYRQILGQKVEFLVSFYNNEISEKSEIFDDQFSVERPDGSNFTLKIRSTKLEDSAMYFCASSEALQVANYGYTFGSGTRLTVV.

This sequence joins TRBV7-3 and TRBJ2-2; D ambiguous. V lost 3 bases to trimming and J lost 1 base, with 3 bases between them. The germline V gene has CDR1 SGHTA and CDR2 FQGTGA. The CDR3 contains 13 residues. The CDR3 here is CASSFGNTGELFF. In DNA form, the CDR3 reads TGTGCCAGCAGCTTCGGGAACACCGGGGAGCTGTTTTTT.

The V gene is TRBV19, the J gene TRBJ2-3; 7 bases are a match to TRBD2. The germline CDR1 and CDR2 sequences are LNHDA and SQIVND (reference sequence). The trim removed 5 bases at V and 9 bases at J, leaving 11 bases unmatched. The CDR3 sequence is 14 residues long. The CDR3, as DNA: TGTGCCAGTAGTTTCCCGACTAGCCGCCCAACGCAGTATTTT. It codes for CASSFPTSRPTQYF.

The rearrangement joins TRBV2 to TRBJ1-5; D may be TRBD1 (6 bases). Germline V lookup: CDR1 SNHLY, CDR2 FYNNEI. The V gene lost 7 bases and the J gene lost 5 bases, with 15 bases spanning the gap. CDR3 size: 14 residues. CDR3 nucleotides: TGTGCCAGCAAGATTTTGAGGGGGGATCAGCCCCAGCATTTT. Protein product: CASKILRGDQPQHF.

In this sample, this clone turned up once. This chain connects TRBV25-1 to TRBJ1-2; D is perhaps TRBD1 (6 bases). Germline CDR1 MGHDK, CDR2 SYGVNS. There are 15 residues in the CDR3. V lost 0 bases to trimming and J lost 6 bases, with 14 bases between them. The DNA of the CDR3 is TGTGCCAGCAGTGAATATGGTCAGGGGCCCAATGGCTACACCTTC. Translation gives CASSEYGQGPNGYTF.

The sample holds one count of this clone. J is TRBJ1-2 and V is TRBV20-1; D is uncertain. The V end was cut by 4 bases, the J end by 6 bases, with 6 bases between. Germline V lookup: CDR1 DFQATT, CDR2 SNEGSKA (reference sequence). The CDR3 has 10 amino acids. The CDR3 is CSATLDGYTF. The CDR3, as DNA: TGCAGTGCTACCCTGGATGGCTACACCTTC.

This chain joins TRBV5-8 and TRBJ1-5, with D possibly TRBD1 on 5 matching bases. V gave up 4 bases and J gave up 7 bases, with 12 bases separating them. Looked up from germline, CDR1 is SGHTS and CDR2 is YDEGEE. This CDR3 is built from 13 residues. The DNA for the CDR3 is TGTGCCAGCAGCAAGGGGTATGACCAGCCCCAGCATTTT. Its translation is CASSKGYDQPQHF.

The V call is TRBV5-1, the J call TRBJ2-3; D call uncertain. Germline CDR1 SGHRS, CDR2 YFSETQ. The CDR3 has 12 amino acids. Trimming pared 3 bases from V and 5 bases from J, leaving 7 bases between. CDR3 in amino acids: CASSSSGDTQYF. The CDR3 region has the DNA TGCGCCAGCAGCTCCTCAGGAGATACGCAGTATTTT.

The rearrangement links TRBV5-4 to TRBJ1-5; no clear D. Trimming shortened V by 4 bases and J by 4 bases, and 6 bases separated the two germline ends. This CDR3 spans 12 amino acids. CDR1 and CDR2 from the germline V gene are SGHNT and YYREEE (reference sequence). The CDR3 spells CASSRPNQPQHF. In DNA form, the CDR3 reads TGTGCCAGCAGCAGACCTAATCAGCCCCAGCATTTT.

The CDR3 loop is CASRGGKGRNEQFF. The CDR3 coding sequence is TGTGCCAGCAGGGGGGGGAAGGGAAGGAATGAGCAGTTCTTC. The V and J genes are TRBV6-1 and TRBJ2-1, with 7 positions matching TRBD2. The length of the CDR3 is 14 residues. Germline values: CDR1 MNHNS, CDR2 SASEGT. Trimming at V came to 6 bases and at J to 7 bases, leaving 9 bases not matched to a gene.

This chain joins TRBV5-4 and TRBJ1-2, with D unresolved. There are 11 residues in the CDR3. Trimming took off 7 bases at V and 9 bases at J, with 13 bases between the two ends. Germline V gene sequence: CDR1 SGHNT, CDR2 YYREEE (reference sequence). The CDR3: CASSEERSYTF. CDR3 DNA sequence: TGTGCCAGCTCGGAGGAGCGAAGCTACACCTTC.